Below are 6 T cell receptor beta chains sequenced from a single sample in a study of cytotoxic CD8 clonotypes in ibrutinib-treated CLL. Repertoires were generated with immunoSEQ multiplex PCR, while TCRdb's copy carries only in-frame clones and drops some. Of more than 200,000 clones detected, under 80% appear once; the ten largest clones hold 15% to 17%. The sequences come from PBMCs, collected after 24 months of ibrutinib treatment. The receptors stem from a human donor with chronic lymphocytic leukemia.

In regard to this clone: This same CDR3 is encoded by further DNA sequences in the sample. V gene TRBV6-5 combines with J gene TRBJ1-1, with D perhaps matching TRBD1 (5 bases). The CDR3 totals 13 residues. Germline loops: CDR1 MNHEY, CDR2 SVGAGI. Trimming shortened V by 2 bases and J by 2 bases, and 6 bases separated the two germline ends. CDR3 DNA: TGTGCCAGCAGTTACGGGGGAAACACTGAAGCTTTCTTT. The encoded protein is CASSYGGNTEAFF.

This clone was picked up a small number of times. V and J are TRBV5-1 and TRBJ2-1, with a weak D call TRBD2 (6 bases). The CDR3 has 15 residues. Germline V gene sequence: CDR1 SGHRS, CDR2 YFSETQ. V was shortened by 0 bases and J by 2 bases, with 9 bases between the two germline ends. CDR3 sequence: CASSLDGSPYNEQFF. The CDR3 DNA sequence: TGCGCCAGCAGCTTGGACGGGAGTCCCTACAATGAGCAGTTCTTC.

The CDR3 bases are TGTGCCAGCAGCTCGAACCAGGGGTCTAGCACAGATACGCAGTATTTT. It encodes CASSSNQGSSTDTQYF. The chain joins TRBV7-9 to TRBJ2-3; weak D call: TRBD1 (6 bases). CDR1 and CDR2 from the germline V gene are SEHNR and FQNEAQ (reference sequence). This CDR3 is built from 16 residues. V lost 4 bases and J lost 0, with 14 bases in between.

This clone was seen just once. The rearrangement uses TRBV28 and TRBJ2-7, with 9 positions matching TRBD1. CDR1 is MDHEN, CDR2 SYDVKM, per germline. The CDR3 is 15 amino acids. The V gene end was trimmed by 5 bases and the J gene end by 1 base; junction bases not matched to a gene: 6. In DNA form, the CDR3 reads TGTGCCAGCAGTGCGCCGGGACAGGGATCCTACGAGCAGTACTTC. Protein product: CASSAPGQGSYEQYF. Based on the CDR3 plus reference TRBV28 and TRBJ2-7, the full variable domain is DVKVTQSSRYLVKRTGEKVFLECVQDMDHENMFWYRQDPGLGLRLIYFSYDVKMKEKGDIPEGYSVSREKKERFSLILESASTNQTSMYLCASSAPGQGSYEQYFGPGTRLTVT.

The sample holds a few counts of this clone. The gene calls are TRBV6-5 and TRBJ1-2; 11 bases are a match to TRBD1. Germline assignment: CDR1 MNHEY and CDR2 SVGAGI. The ends lost 5 bases at V and 4 bases at J; junction bases unmatched: 6. The CDR3 extends over 15 amino acids. CDR3 DNA: TGTGCCAGCAGTATCCGGGACAGGGGGTTCTATGGCTACACCTTC. Its protein is CASSIRDRGFYGYTF.

V is TRBV6-5 and J is TRBJ2-7, with 7 bases identical to TRBD1. CDR3 length equals 13 residues. J gave up 0 bases and V 6 bases, and 2 bases lay outside the gene matches. The V gene's germline CDR1 is MNHEY and CDR2 SVGAGI. CDR3 in amino acids: CASRRDSSYEQYF. The CDR3 region has the DNA TGTGCCAGCAGACGGGACAGCTCCTACGAGCAGTACTTC.